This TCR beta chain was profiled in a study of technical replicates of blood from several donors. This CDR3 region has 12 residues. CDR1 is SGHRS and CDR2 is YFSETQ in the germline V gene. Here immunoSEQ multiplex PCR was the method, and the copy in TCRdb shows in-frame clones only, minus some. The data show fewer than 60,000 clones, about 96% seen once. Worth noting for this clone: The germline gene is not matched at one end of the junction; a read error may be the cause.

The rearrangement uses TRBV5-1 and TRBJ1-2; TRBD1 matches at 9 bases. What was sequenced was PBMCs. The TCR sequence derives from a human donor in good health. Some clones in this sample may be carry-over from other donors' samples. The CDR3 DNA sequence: TGCGCCAGCAGCTTTGACAGGGGGTATTGTAGCTTC. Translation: CASSFDRGYCSF.